This T cell receptor (beta chain) was recovered during a study of blood T cell repertoires in COVID-19. Assay: immunoSEQ multiplex PCR; the TCRdb copy retains only in-frame clones and omits some. The sample holds 90,000 to 120,000 clones; 85% to 90% are singletons and the top ten take roughly 5%. The V gene end was trimmed by 3 bases and the J gene end by 3 bases; junction bases not matched to a gene: 6. Germline CDR1 DFQATT, CDR2 SNEGSKA (reference sequence). The CDR3 totals 16 residues. The V and J genes are TRBV20-1 and TRBJ2-2; TRBD2 aligns across 11 bases. This sequence was found in a human donor in a cohort sampled during active COVID-19. Material: peripheral blood. The CDR3 DNA sequence: TGCAGTGCTAGTTCTAGCGGGGGGACGGACACCGGGGAGCTGTTTTTT. Residues: CSASSSGGTDTGELFF.